Sequencing of this T cell receptor (beta chain) was carried out in a study of T cell changes during pregnancy in multiple sclerosis. Only in-frame clones appear in the TCRdb table, and some are missing; sequencing was by immunoSEQ multiplex PCR. The data hold tens of thousands of clones, with just over 90% observed a single time. The table lists this clone with a count of one. Trimming left V 0 bases short and J 4 bases short, with 15 bases between. There are 16 residues in the CDR3. CDR1 is MGHRA and CDR2 is YSYEKL in the germline V gene. The chain combines TRBV4-1 with TRBJ1-1; weak D call: TRBD1 (5 bases). The sequence came from a female donor with multiple sclerosis, enrolled in a pregnancy study. Sample: CD8+ T cells from peripheral blood mononuclear cells, taken after pregnancy. CDR3 residues: CASSQDRSGGSTEAFF. CDR3 DNA sequence: TGCGCCAGCAGCCAAGATAGGTCGGGGGGGAGCACTGAAGCTTTCTTT.